This T cell receptor (beta chain) derives from a study of T cell responses to AZD1222 COVID-19 vaccine. Study-level results: Most donors were white British and more were female, and clonal diversity was possibly underestimated. Baseline seropositivity occurred in only six AZD1222 recipients.

Germline CDR1 reads MNHEY; CDR2 reads SVGAGI. CDR3 size: 13 residues. Trimming left V 5 bases short and J 3 bases short, with 10 bases between. Profiled with immunoSEQ multiplex PCR; TCRdb holds only in-frame clones, not every one. The sample contains about 110,000 clones, roughly 90% of which appear only once. Concerning this clone itself: Antigen specificity is unknown.

V is TRBV6-5 and J is TRBJ1-1; the D is unclear. The TCR sequence derives from an adult in good health. The sample in question was peripheral blood, obtained on day 0 of AZD1222 vaccination. The CDR3 sequence is CASSTAQYTEAFF. The CDR3 DNA is TGTGCCAGCAGTACAGCCCAGTACACTGAAGCTTTCTTT.